The 11 T cell receptor beta chains in this list originate from one sample, sequenced in a study of T cell repertoires in cytomegalovirus infection. Antigens for these TCRs are unknown. TCRdb reprocessed the reads with MiXCR, giving one entry per CDR3 protein. The sample includes 90,000 to 130,000 distinct CDR3 sequences, around a tenth of them seen just once. Input material: PBMCs, sequenced either directly or after in vitro stimulation (not recorded which). These receptor sequences come from a human donor in good health (CMV status not recorded). Some clones in this sample may be carry-over from other donors' samples.

This clonotype was observed many times. The genes are TRBV7-2 and TRBJ1-1, with D possibly matching TRBD1 (5 bases). Germline lookup yields CDR1 SGHTA and CDR2 FQGNSA. Trimming cost V 2 bases and J 3 bases, with 10 bases left between them. This CDR3 comprises 14 residues. The CDR3 loop is CASSLMGRDTEAFF. The CDR3 nucleotides are TGTGCCAGCAGCTTAATGGGCAGGGACACTGAAGCTTTCTTT.

This clonotype was found many times. CDR3 loop: CASSLTGADTEAFF. The CDR3, as DNA: TGTGCCAGCAGTTTAACCGGGGCAGACACTGAAGCTTTCTTT. The chain is built from TRBV27 and TRBJ1-1; D may be TRBD1 (5 bases). CDR1 and CDR2 from the germline V gene are MNHEY and SMNVEV (reference sequence). Between the trimmed V and J ends, which lost 2 bases and 3 bases, there was a span of 10 bases. This CDR3 is 14 amino acids long.

The chain recombines TRBV20-1 with TRBJ1-1, with D possibly TRBD1 on 6 matching bases. CDR1 and CDR2 (germline): DFQATT, SNEGSKA (reference sequence). V gave up 3 bases and J gave up 7 bases, with 15 bases separating them. The length of the CDR3 is 13 residues. The CDR3 reads CSASGPQGYEAFF. As DNA, the CDR3 is TGCAGTGCTAGTGGTCCGCAGGGGTATGAAGCTTTCTTT.

This clonotype was observed a few times. The genes are TRBV13 and TRBJ2-7; unclear D gene. The CDR3 totals 14 residues. With 5 bases removed from V and 1 base from J, the gap between germline ends came to 12 bases. Germline loops: CDR1 PRHDT, CDR2 FYEKMQ (reference sequence). CDR3 sequence reads: CASSRTEGSYEQYF. CDR3 nucleotide sequence: TGTGCCAGCAGCCGGACGGAAGGTTCCTACGAGCAGTACTTC.

This clonotype was observed a handful of times. V gene TRBV18 combines with J gene TRBJ1-6, with 9 bases identical to TRBD1. The germline V gene has CDR1 KGHSH and CDR2 LQKENI. Trimming took 6 bases from V and 7 from J; bases not matched to a gene: 4. CDR3 length: 14 amino acids. Here the CDR3 DNA reads TGTGCCAGCTCCCGGGACAGGGTAAATTCACCCCTCCACTTT. It encodes CASSRDRVNSPLHF.

This clonotype was counted only a few times. The V call is TRBV27, the J call TRBJ2-3; D is unresolved. V lost 2 bases and J lost 8, with 14 bases in between. The CDR3 sequence is 14 residues long. Germline CDR1 MNHEY, CDR2 SMNVEV (reference sequence). DNA of the CDR3: TGTGCCAGCAGTTTAAGAATCCCCGGTGTTACGCAGTATTTT. Residues: CASSLRIPGVTQYF.

The chain uses TRBV9 and TRBJ2-3; tentatively, D is TRBD1 (6 bases). The CDR3 length is 19 residues. V gave up 4 bases and J gave up 1 base, with 25 bases separating them. Germline values: CDR1 SGDLS, CDR2 YYNGEE. In DNA, the CDR3 is TGTGCCAGCAGCACCCGTACCGGGACACCCCATTCCGGCACAGATACGCAGTATTTT. This encodes CASSTRTGTPHSGTDTQYF.

This clonotype appeared a few times. V gene TRBV5-1 combines with J gene TRBJ1-2; D is unclear. Germline lookup yields CDR1 SGHRS and CDR2 YFSETQ. This CDR3 has 16 residues. V lost 0 bases and J lost 4, with 16 bases in between. CDR3 loop: CASSLASRASFYGYTF. Here the CDR3 DNA reads TGCGCCAGCAGCTTGGCGAGCCGGGCCAGCTTCTATGGCTACACCTTC.

This clonotype was counted at least ten times. V is TRBV7-2 and J is TRBJ2-1, with a tentative D call TRBD2 (7 bases). V was trimmed by 5 bases and J by 2 bases, leaving 16 bases between them. Germline lookup yields CDR1 SGHTA and CDR2 FQGNSA. This CDR3 region has 16 residues. The DNA of the CDR3 is TGTGCCAGCAGCGCCCTGGGGGGGCGCGCCTACAATGAGCAGTTCTTC. This codes for CASSALGGRAYNEQFF.

The sample holds many counts of this clonotype. The chain links TRBV24-1 to TRBJ2-2; 11 bases map to TRBD2. Germline loops: CDR1 KGHDR, CDR2 SFDVKD. Trimming removed 3 bases from V and 4 bases from J; junction bases left unmatched: 3. This CDR3 has 16 residues. The chain's CDR3 is CATSDRLAGLTGELFF. As DNA, the CDR3 is TGTGCCACCAGTGATAGACTAGCGGGACTCACCGGGGAGCTGTTTTTT.

V usage is TRBV19 and J usage is TRBJ2-5; the D is unclear. The CDR3 runs 13 residues. Germline CDR1 is LNHDA and CDR2 is SQIVND (reference sequence). V lost 4 bases to trimming and J lost 0 bases, with 6 bases between them. The CDR3 is CASSRAYQETQYF. The CDR3 DNA reads as TGTGCCAGTAGTAGGGCCTACCAAGAGACCCAGTACTTC.